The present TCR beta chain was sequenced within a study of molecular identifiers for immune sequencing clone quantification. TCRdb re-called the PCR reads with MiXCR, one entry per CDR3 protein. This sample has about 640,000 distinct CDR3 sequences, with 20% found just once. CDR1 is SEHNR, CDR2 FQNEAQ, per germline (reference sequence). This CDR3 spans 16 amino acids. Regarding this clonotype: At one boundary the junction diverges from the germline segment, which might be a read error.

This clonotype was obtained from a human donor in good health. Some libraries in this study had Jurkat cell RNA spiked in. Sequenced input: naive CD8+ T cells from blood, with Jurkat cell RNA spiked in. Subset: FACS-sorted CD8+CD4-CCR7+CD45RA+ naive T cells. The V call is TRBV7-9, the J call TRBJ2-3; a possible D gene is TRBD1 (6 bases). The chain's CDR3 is CASSLGWARDTDTQCF. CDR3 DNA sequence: TGTGCCAGCAGCCTAGGTTGGGCCAGGGACACAGATACGCAGTGTTTT.